A selection of T cell receptor beta chains follows, all from one sample in a study of blood T cell repertoires in COVID-19. Generated by immunoSEQ multiplex PCR, the TCRdb table keeps only in-frame clones and is missing some. This sample has more than 95,000 clones, with roughly 76% found just once. The sequenced material came from peripheral blood. The receptor set was obtained from a woman aged 65 to 85 with acute or convalescent COVID-19. The CDR3 runs from the conserved cysteine through the conserved F or W. D genes are given only for firm matches. Clone size appears in some rows only: once, few, many, or a class for an expanded clone.

j_call d_call clone_size v_call cdr3_aa cdr3_nt
TRBJ2-2 NA NA TRBV4-3 CASSQARTGELFF TGCGCCAGCAGCCAAGCGAGAACCGGGGAGCTGTTTTTT
TRBJ2-7 TRBD1 NA TRBV18 CASSLRDRVEQYF TGTGCCAGCTCACTCCGGGACAGGGTCGAGCAGTACTTC
TRBJ1-6 NA NA TRBV6-5 CASSYNTYGQGSPLHF TGTGCCAGCAGTTACAACACATATGGCCAGGGTTCACCCCTCCACTTT
TRBJ2-5 NA NA TRBV7-9 CASRFGTGEETQYF TGTGCCAGCCGATTTGGGACTGGAGAAGAGACCCAGTACTTC
TRBJ2-7 TRBD2 few TRBV4-3 CASSQAASGSYEQYF TGCGCCAGCAGCCAAGCGGCTAGCGGGTCCTACGAGCAGTACTTC
TRBJ1-3 NA NA TRBV7-3 CASSGGSGNTIYF TGTGCCAGCAGTGGAGGCTCAGGAAACACCATATATTTT
TRBJ1-1 TRBD1 NA TRBV6-5 CASSPPGQGESEAFF TGTGCCAGCAGTCCCCCGGGACAGGGGGAAAGTGAAGCTTTCTTT
TRBJ1-1 NA once TRBV7-6 CASSLRENTEAFF TGTGCCAGCAGCCTCCGGGAGAACACTGAAGCTTTCTTT
TRBJ1-4 NA few TRBV6-4 CASSSDSEDEKLFF TGTGCCAGCAGCTCAGACTCTGAGGATGAAAAACTGTTTTTT
TRBJ1-2 TRBD1 NA TRBV19 CASSISGTGAVFYGYTF TGTGCCAGTAGTATATCCGGGACAGGGGCCGTCTTCTATGGCTACACCTTC
TRBJ1-1 NA NA TRBV7-2 CASSPGQRKAFF TGTGCCAGCAGCCCAGGTCAACGAAAAGCTTTCTTT
TRBJ1-5 NA NA TRBV2 CASTLQGRGQPQHF TGTGCCAGCACCCTACAGGGAAGGGGTCAGCCCCAGCATTTT
TRBJ2-3 TRBD2 NA TRBV4-3 CASSPNPTSGLSSTDTQYF TGCGCCAGCAGCCCGAACCCGACTAGCGGGTTATCTAGCACAGATACGCAGTATTTT
TRBJ1-1 NA NA TRBV7-6 CASSLGSAVNTEAFF TGTGCCAGCAGCTTAGGGTCTGCAGTGAACACTGAAGCTTTCTTT
TRBJ1-2 NA NA TRBV5-4 CASSFGIVVYGYTF TGTGCCAGCAGCTTCGGGATTGTGGTCTATGGCTACACCTTC
TRBJ1-4 TRBD1 NA TRBV2 CASRGDRVINEKLFF TGTGCCAGCAGAGGGGACAGGGTTATTAATGAAAAACTGTTTTTT
TRBJ2-5 TRBD1 NA TRBV30 CAWSPDRVEAQYF TGTGCCTGGAGTCCGGACAGGGTAGAGGCCCAGTACTTC
TRBJ1-6 NA NA TRBV27 CASSLSQQRNSPLHF TGTGCCAGCAGTTTATCGCAGCAGCGGAATTCACCCCTCCACTTT
TRBJ2-7 NA NA TRBV7-9 CASSLDRMGEQYF TGTGCCAGCAGCTTAGACAGGATGGGCGAGCAGTACTTC
TRBJ2-6 TRBD1 NA TRBV28 CASKGALGANVLTF TGTGCCAGCAAGGGGGCGCTTGGGGCCAACGTCCTGACTTTC
TRBJ1-6 NA NA TRBV30 CAWSERGNSPLHF TGTGCCTGGAGTGAGAGAGGAAATTCACCCCTCCACTTT
TRBJ2-7 NA NA TRBV6-5 CASSYSGQTYEQYF TGTGCCAGCAGTTACTCGGGGCAGACGTACGAGCAGTACTTC
TRBJ2-7 NA NA TRBV5-1 CASSLTRQAYHPFTYSYEQYF TGCGCCAGCAGTCTGACCCGACAGGCCTACCATCCGTTTACATATTCCTACGAGCAGTACTTC
TRBJ1-2 TRBD1 NA TRBV19 CASTTIGQGAVNYGYTF TGTGCCAGTACCACTATCGGACAGGGGGCGGTAAACTATGGCTACACCTTC
TRBJ2-7 NA NA TRBV11-1 CASSLGPPGESYEQYF TGTGCCAGCAGCTTAGGCCCTCCGGGAGAGTCCTACGAGCAGTACTTC
TRBJ1-5 NA NA TRBV7-2 CASSPGGAGLNQPQHF TGTGCCAGCAGCCCGGGAGGAGCAGGACTCAATCAGCCCCAGCATTTT
TRBJ2-7 TRBD2 NA TRBV6-6 CASGTSGGSYEQYF TGTGCCAGCGGGACTAGCGGGGGTTCCTACGAGCAGTACTTC
TRBJ1-5 TRBD1 NA TRBV7-2 CASSPNTGTGWQPQHF TGTGCCAGCAGCCCGAACACTGGGACAGGGTGGCAGCCCCAGCATTTT
TRBJ1-1 TRBD1 NA TRBV5-1 CASRHGDRNTEAFF TGCGCCAGCAGGCACGGGGACAGGAACACTGAAGCTTTCTTT
TRBJ1-2 NA once TRBV24-1 CATSDSFGGGYTF TGTGCCACCAGTGATTCCTTCGGGGGGGGCTACACCTTC
TRBJ1-2 NA NA TRBV3-1/TRBV3-2 CASSQDQAFYGYTF TGTGCCAGCAGCCAAGATCAGGCGTTCTATGGCTACACCTTC
TRBJ1-1 NA NA TRBV5-4 CASSPPGTPLMNTEAFF TGTGCCAGCAGCCCTCCCGGGACACCTCTCATGAACACTGAAGCTTTCTTT
TRBJ1-1 NA NA TRBV5-1 CASSLGALNTEAFF TGCGCCAGCAGCTTGGGGGCGTTGAACACTGAAGCTTTCTTT
TRBJ2-1 NA NA TRBV19 CASSLVSTVYNEQFF TGTGCCAGTTCCCTAGTATCGACAGTATACAATGAGCAGTTCTTC
TRBJ1-2 NA NA TRBV5-4 CASSLKQGTYGYTF TGTGCCAGCAGCCTAAAACAGGGAACCTATGGCTACACCTTC
TRBJ2-7 NA once TRBV7-2 CASSLTVNYEQYF TGTGCCAGCAGCTTAACTGTAAACTACGAGCAGTACTTC
TRBJ1-1 NA NA TRBV28 CASSRVANTEAFF TGTGCCAGCAGTCGGGTAGCGAACACTGAAGCTTTCTTT
TRBJ2-2 NA NA TRBV5-5 CASSLREALNTGELFF TGTGCCAGCAGCTTGCGGGAAGCCCTCAACACCGGGGAGCTGTTTTTT
TRBJ1-1 NA once TRBV7-9 CASTPGGNTEAFF TGTGCCAGCACCCCGGGGGGAAACACTGAAGCTTTCTTT
TRBJ1-2 NA NA TRBV7-9 CASSLGGSRGYGYTF TGTGCCAGCAGCTTAGGAGGGAGTCGCGGATATGGCTACACCTTC
TRBJ1-5 NA NA TRBV27 CASSTTQGWQPQHF TGTGCCAGCAGCACTACCCAGGGATGGCAGCCCCAGCATTTT
TRBJ2-2 NA NA TRBV5-6 CASSGLRTGELFF TGTGCCAGCAGCGGCTTACGCACCGGGGAGCTGTTTTTT
TRBJ1-2 NA NA TRBV21-1 CASSIHRGGGYGYTF TGTGCCAGCAGCATACACAGAGGGGGCGGCTATGGCTACACCTTC
TRBJ1-2 NA NA TRBV5-4 CASSEGTLRTNYGYTF TGTGCCAGCAGCGAAGGGACTCTTCGAACCAACTATGGCTACACCTTC
TRBJ1-1 TRBD1 NA TRBV18 CASSPIAQGENTEAFF TGTGCCAGCTCACCGATCGCACAGGGGGAAAACACTGAAGCTTTCTTT
TRBJ2-3 TRBD1 NA TRBV13 CASTPLAGGITDTQYF TGTGCCAGCACCCCTCTAGCAGGGGGAATCACAGATACGCAGTATTTT
TRBJ1-3 NA NA TRBV11-2 CASSLAPSGNTIYF TGTGCCAGCAGCTTAGCCCCTTCTGGAAACACCATATATTTT
TRBJ2-2 NA NA TRBV4-3 CASSVQPGADTGELFF TGCGCCAGCAGCGTCCAGCCAGGGGCGGACACCGGGGAGCTGTTTTTT
TRBJ2-7 TRBD2 once TRBV18 CASSPGTTSYEQYF TGTGCCAGCTCCCCCGGGACTACTTCCTACGAGCAGTACTTC
TRBJ2-3 TRBD2 NA TRBV10-3 CAISPGGLSTSTDTQYF TGTGCCATCAGCCCGGGGGGGCTCTCAACTAGCACAGATACGCAGTATTTT
TRBJ1-5 NA NA TRBV12-5 CASPPGGNQPQHF TGTGCTAGCCCACCCGGAGGGAATCAGCCCCAGCATTTT
TRBJ2-7 TRBD1 NA TRBV7-2 CASSFGDRGYEQYF TGTGCCAGCAGCTTCGGGGACAGGGGCTACGAGCAGTACTTC
TRBJ2-7 TRBD2 NA TRBV28 CASSPPGLAGGYEQYF TGTGCCAGCAGTCCGCCGGGACTAGCGGGAGGCTACGAGCAGTACTTC
TRBJ2-5 NA NA TRBV5-6 CASSLAMSGVGETQYF TGTGCCAGCAGCTTGGCCATGAGCGGAGTAGGGGAGACCCAGTACTTC
TRBJ2-5 NA NA TRBV13 CASSLSGEGTQYF TGTGCCAGCAGCTTGTCGGGAGAGGGGACCCAGTACTTC
TRBJ2-2 NA NA TRBV9 CASSVTPRQDGTGELFF TGTGCCAGCAGCGTAACCCCCAGACAGGATGGGACCGGGGAGCTGTTTTTT
TRBJ2-2 TRBD1 NA TRBV11-3 CASSSPHDRGPTGELFF TGTGCCAGCAGCTCCCCCCACGACAGGGGGCCTACCGGGGAGCTGTTTTTT